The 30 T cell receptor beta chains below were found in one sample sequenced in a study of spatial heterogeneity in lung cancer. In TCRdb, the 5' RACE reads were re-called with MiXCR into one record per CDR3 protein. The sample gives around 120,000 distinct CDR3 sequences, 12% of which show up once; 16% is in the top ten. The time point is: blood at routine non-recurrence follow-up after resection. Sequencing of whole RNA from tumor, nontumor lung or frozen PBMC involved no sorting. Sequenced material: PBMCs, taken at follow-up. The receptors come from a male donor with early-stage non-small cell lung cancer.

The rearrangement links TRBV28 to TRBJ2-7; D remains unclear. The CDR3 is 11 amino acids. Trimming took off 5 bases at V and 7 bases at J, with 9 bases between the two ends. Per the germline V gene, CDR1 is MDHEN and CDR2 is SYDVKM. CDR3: CASSQPREQYF. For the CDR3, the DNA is TGTGCCAGCAGTCAACCCCGTGAGCAGTACTTC.

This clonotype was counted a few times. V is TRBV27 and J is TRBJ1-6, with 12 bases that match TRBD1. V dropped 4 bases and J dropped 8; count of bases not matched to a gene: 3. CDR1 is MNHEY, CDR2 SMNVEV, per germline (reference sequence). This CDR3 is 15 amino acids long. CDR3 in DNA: TGTGCCAGCAGTTCCGGGACAGGGGGCCATTCACCCCTCCACTTT. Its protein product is CASSSGTGGHSPLHF.

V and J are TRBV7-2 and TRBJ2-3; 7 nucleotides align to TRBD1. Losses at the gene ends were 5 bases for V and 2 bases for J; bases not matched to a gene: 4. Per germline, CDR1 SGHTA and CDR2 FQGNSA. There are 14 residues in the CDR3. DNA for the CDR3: TGTGCCAGCAGCCAAGACAGGGTCACAGATACGCAGTATTTT. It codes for CASSQDRVTDTQYF.

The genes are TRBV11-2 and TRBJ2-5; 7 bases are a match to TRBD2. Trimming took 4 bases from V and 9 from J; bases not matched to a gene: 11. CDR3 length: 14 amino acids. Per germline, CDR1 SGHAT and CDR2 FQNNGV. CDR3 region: CASSSTSPGRAQYF. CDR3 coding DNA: TGTGCCAGCAGCTCGACATCCCCGGGGAGGGCCCAGTACTTC.

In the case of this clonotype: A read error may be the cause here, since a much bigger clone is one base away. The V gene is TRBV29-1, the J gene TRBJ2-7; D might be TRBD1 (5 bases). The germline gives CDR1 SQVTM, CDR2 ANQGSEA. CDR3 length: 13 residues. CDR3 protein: CSVDQGPFNEQNF. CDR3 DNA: TGCAGCGTTGATCAGGGTCCTTTCAACGAGCAGAACTTC.

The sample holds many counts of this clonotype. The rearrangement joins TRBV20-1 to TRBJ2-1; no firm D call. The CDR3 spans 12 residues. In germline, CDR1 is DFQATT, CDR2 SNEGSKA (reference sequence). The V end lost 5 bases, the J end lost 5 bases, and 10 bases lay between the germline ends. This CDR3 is CSALNRNNEQFF. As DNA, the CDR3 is TGCAGTGCTTTAAACAGAAACAATGAGCAGTTCTTC.

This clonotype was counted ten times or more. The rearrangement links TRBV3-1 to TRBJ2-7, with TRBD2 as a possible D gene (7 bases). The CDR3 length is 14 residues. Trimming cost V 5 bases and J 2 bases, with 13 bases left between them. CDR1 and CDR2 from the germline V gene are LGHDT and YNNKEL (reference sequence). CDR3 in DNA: TGTGCCAGCAGCGTAACAGGGAGGGCCTACGAGCAGTACTTC. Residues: CASSVTGRAYEQYF.

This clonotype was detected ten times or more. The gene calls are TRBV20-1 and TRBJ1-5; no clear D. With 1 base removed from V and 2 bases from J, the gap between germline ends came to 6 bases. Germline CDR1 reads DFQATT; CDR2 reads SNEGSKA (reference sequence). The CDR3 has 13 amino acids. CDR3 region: CSARGAGNQPQHF. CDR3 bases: TGCAGTGCTAGAGGGGCAGGCAATCAGCCCCAGCATTTT.

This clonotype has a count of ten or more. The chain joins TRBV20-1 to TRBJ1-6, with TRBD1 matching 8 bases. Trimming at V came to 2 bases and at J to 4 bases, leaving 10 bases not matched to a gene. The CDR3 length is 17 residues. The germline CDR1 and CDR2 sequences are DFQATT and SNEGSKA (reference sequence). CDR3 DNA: TGCAGTGCTAGACCCAGACAGGGGTCGCGGTATAATTCACCCCTCCACTTT. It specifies CSARPRQGSRYNSPLHF.

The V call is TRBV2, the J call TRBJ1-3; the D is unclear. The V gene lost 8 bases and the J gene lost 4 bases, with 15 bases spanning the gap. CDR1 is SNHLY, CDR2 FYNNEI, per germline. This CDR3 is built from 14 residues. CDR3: CASLSWEGGNTIYF. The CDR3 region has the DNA TGTGCCAGCTTATCGTGGGAAGGCGGAAACACCATATATTTT.

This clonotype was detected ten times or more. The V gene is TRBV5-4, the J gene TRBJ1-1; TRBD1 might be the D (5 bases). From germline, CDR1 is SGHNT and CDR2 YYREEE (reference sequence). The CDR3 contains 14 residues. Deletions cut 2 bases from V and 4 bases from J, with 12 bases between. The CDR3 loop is CASSLPGRLTEAFF. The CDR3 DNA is TGTGCCAGCAGCTTACCAGGGCGGCTCACTGAAGCTTTCTTT.

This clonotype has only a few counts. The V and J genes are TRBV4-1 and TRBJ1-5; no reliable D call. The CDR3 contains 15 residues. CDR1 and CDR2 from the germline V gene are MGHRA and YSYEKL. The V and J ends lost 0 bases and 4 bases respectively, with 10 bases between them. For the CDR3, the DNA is TGCGCCAGCAGCCAAGACGCTCCCCCGAATCAGCCCCAGCATTTT. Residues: CASSQDAPPNQPQHF.

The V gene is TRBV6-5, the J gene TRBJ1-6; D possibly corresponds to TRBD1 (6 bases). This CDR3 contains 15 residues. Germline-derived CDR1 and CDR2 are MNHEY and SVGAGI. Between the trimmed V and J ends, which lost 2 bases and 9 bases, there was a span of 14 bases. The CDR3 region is CASSYRQAWGSPLHF. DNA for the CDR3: TGTGCCAGCAGTTACCGACAGGCCTGGGGTTCACCCCTCCACTTT.

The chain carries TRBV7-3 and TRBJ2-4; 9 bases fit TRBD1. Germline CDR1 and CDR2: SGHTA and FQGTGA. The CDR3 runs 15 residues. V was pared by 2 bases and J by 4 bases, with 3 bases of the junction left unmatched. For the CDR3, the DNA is TGTGCCAGCAGCTTATCCGGGACAGGGAAAAACATTCAGTACTTC. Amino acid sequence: CASSLSGTGKNIQYF.

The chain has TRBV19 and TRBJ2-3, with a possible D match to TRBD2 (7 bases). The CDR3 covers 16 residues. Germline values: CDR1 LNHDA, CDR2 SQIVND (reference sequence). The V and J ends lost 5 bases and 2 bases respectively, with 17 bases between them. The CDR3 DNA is TGTGCCAGTAGTTTAAGGAGGGGGGGCCCCACAGATACGCAGTATTTT. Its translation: CASSLRRGGPTDTQYF.

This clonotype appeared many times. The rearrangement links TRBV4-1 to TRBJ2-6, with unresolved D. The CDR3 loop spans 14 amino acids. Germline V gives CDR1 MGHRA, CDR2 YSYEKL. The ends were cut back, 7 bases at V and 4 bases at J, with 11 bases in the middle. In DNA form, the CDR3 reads TGCGCCAGCAAGGTGAATTCGGGGGCCAACGTCCTGACTTTC. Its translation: CASKVNSGANVLTF.

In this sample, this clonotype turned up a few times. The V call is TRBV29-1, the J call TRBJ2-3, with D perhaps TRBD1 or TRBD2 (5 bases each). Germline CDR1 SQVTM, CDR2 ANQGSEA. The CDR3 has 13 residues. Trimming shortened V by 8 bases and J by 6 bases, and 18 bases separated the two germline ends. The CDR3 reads CSSRGVTSDTQYF. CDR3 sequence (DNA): TGCAGCTCGCGAGGGGTCACGTCGGATACGCAGTATTTT.

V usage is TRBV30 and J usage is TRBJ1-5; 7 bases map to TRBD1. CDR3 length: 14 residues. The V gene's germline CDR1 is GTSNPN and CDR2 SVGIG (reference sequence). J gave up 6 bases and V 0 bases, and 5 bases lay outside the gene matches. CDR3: CAWSVRRGLQPQHF. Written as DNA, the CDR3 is TGTGCCTGGAGTGTAAGAAGGGGGCTTCAGCCCCAGCATTTT.

CDR3 DNA sequence: TGCAGCGTTGAGGCAGGAGGAGCCAAAAACATTCAGTACTTC. The encoded protein is CSVEAGGAKNIQYF. The chain carries TRBV29-1 and TRBJ2-4; maybe TRBD2 (5 bases). This CDR3 has 14 amino acids. The V gene lost 3 bases and the J gene lost 0 bases, with 9 bases spanning the gap. Germline V gene data show CDR1 as SQVTM and CDR2 as ANQGSEA.

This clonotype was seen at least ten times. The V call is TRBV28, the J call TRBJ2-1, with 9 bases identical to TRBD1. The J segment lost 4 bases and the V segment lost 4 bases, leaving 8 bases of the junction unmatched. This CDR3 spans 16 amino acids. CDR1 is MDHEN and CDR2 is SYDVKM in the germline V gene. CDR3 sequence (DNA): TGTGCCAGCAGTTCTCAACAGGGGGCGCCTTACAATGAGCAGTTCTTC. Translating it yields CASSSQQGAPYNEQFF.

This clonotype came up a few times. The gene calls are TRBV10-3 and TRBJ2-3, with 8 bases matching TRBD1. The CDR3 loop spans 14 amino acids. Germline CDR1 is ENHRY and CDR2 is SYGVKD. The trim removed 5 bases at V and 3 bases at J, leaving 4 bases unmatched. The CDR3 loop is CAISSDRETDTQYF. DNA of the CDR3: TGTGCCATCAGTTCGGACAGGGAGACAGATACGCAGTATTTT.

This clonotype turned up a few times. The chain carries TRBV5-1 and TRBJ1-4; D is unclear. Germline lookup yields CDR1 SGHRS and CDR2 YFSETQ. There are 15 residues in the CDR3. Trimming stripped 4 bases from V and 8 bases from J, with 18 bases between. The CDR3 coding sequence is TGCGCCAGCAGCCCAGACCGACCCCGCAGCGAAAAACTGTTTTTT. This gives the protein CASSPDRPRSEKLFF.

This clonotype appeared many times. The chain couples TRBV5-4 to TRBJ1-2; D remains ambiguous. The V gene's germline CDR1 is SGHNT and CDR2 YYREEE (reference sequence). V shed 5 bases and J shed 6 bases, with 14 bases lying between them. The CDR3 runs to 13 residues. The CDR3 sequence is CASRVRRSDGYTF. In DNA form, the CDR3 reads TGTGCCAGCAGGGTCAGGAGATCCGATGGCTACACCTTC.

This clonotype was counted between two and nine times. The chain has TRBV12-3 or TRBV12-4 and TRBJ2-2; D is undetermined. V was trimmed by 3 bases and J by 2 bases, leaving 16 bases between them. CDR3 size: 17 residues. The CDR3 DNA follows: TGTGCCAGCAGTTTCCTGGCAATGTGGTCTAACACCGGGGAGCTGTTTTTT. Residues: CASSFLAMWSNTGELFF.

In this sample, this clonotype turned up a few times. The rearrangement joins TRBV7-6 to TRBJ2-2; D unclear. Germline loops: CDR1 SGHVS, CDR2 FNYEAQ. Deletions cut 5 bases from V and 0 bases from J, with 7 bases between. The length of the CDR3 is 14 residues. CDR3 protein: CASSRYANTGELFF. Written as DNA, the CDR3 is TGTGCCAGCAGCCGATACGCGAACACCGGGGAGCTGTTTTTT.

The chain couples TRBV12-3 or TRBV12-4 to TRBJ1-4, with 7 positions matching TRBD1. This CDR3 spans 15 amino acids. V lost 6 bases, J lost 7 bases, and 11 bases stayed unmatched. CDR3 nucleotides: TGTGCCAGCAGCCGCCAACAGGGGCAGGGTGAAAAACTGTTTTTT. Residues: CASSRQQGQGEKLFF.

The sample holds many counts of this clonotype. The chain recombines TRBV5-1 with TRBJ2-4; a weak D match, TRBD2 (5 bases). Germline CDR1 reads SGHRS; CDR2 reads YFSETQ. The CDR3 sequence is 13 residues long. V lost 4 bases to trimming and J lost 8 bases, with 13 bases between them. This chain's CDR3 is CASSEGHGYIQYF. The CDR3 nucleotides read TGCGCCAGCAGCGAGGGTCACGGGTACATTCAGTACTTC.

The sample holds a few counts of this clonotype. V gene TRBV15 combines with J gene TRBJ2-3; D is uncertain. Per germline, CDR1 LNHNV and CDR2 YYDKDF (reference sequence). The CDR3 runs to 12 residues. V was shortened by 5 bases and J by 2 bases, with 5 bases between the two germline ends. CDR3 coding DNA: TGTGCCACCAGCTATTACACAGATACGCAGTATTTT. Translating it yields CATSYYTDTQYF.

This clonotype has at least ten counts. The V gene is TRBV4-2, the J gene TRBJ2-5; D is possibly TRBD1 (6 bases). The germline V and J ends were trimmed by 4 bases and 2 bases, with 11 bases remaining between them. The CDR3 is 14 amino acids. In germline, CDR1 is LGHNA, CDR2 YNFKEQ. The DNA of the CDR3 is TGTGCCAGCAGCCGACAGGTCTTACAAGAGACCCAGTACTTC. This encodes CASSRQVLQETQYF.

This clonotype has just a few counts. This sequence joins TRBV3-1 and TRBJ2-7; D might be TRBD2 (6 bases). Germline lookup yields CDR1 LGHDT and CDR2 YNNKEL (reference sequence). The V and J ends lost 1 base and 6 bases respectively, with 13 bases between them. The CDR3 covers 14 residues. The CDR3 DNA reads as TGTGCCAGCAGCCAAGCGGGGGAGACCTCCGAGCAGTACTTC. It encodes CASSQAGETSEQYF.